This TCR beta chain was retrieved from a study of T-cell reconstitution after alpha-beta-depleted transplantation in children. Unique molecular identifiers were incorporated during preparation of the TCRbeta library. TCRdb reprocessed the PCR reads with MiXCR, giving one entry per CDR3 protein. The sample has 260,000 or so distinct CDR3 sequences, more than 10% seen once. With 1 base removed from V and 4 bases from J, the gap between germline ends came to 12 bases. The CDR3 loop spans 14 amino acids. CDR1 is DFQATT, CDR2 SNEGSKA, per germline (reference sequence). In this sample, this clonotype turned up once. A read error may be the cause here, since a much bigger clone is one base away.

The rearrangement links TRBV20-1 to TRBJ2-3; D remains unclear. Source: PBMCs from the stem cell graft donor, taken from the stem cell graft. The receptor comes from a human donor who donated a stem cell graft to a child with acute lymphoblastic leukemia. The CDR3 here is CSARGTASPDTQYF. The CDR3 nucleotides are TGCAGTGCTAGAGGTACAGCCAGCCCAGATACGCAGTATTTT.